The T cell receptor (beta chain) described here comes from a study of T cells in Graves' hyperthyroidism and ophthalmopathy. There are 17 residues in the CDR3. The V and J ends lost 11 bases and 5 bases, in that order; junction bases with no gene match: 19. Germline V lookup: CDR1 SEHNR, CDR2 FQNEAQ (reference sequence). Amplification yielded TCR beta CDR3 regions, with RNA transcripts as the source. Carried out on the TCR CDR3, a first-round RT-PCR used the HTBI primer set. MiXCR, applied by TCRdb to the multiplex PCR reads, yields one record per CDR3 protein. The sample lists 280,000 or so distinct CDR3 sequences; 15% were seen once. Patients aged 18 to 65 had newly diagnosed hyperthyroidism lasting under 2 months. Orbital computed tomography, thyroid ultrasound, serum thyroxine and TRAb, and clinical symptoms together informed the diagnoses. Turning to this clonotype: A much larger clone is a single base away; this may be a read error.

The sequence came from a woman between 45 and 60 years old with Graves' hyperthyroidism that later progressed to Graves' ophthalmopathy. The genes are TRBV7-9 and TRBJ2-1; TRBD2 agrees at 9 bases. The sequencing input was blood. CDR3 sequence: CACGGVGGRESDNEQFF. CDR3 nucleotides: TGTGCCTGCGGGGGGGTAGGGGGGCGGGAGTCCGACAATGAGCAGTTCTTC.